What follows describes a single T cell receptor beta chain. Its antigen remains unknown. The sample comes from a study of lymphopenia after photon versus proton radiotherapy. Generated by immunoSEQ multiplex PCR, the TCRdb table keeps only in-frame clones and is missing some. The sample lists tens of thousands of clones, roughly 84% seen once, with about 9.3% in the top ten. Study-wide results and limits: Relative stability marked proton patients; photon patients lost diversity and naive cells. Post-nadir diversity loss with photons came from oligoclonal expansion, particularly CD8+ Temra cells. Larger post-nadir TCR diversity loss correlated inversely with survival in deceased patients.

The starting material was peripheral blood, obtained from a patient treated with proton-based radiotherapy. The TCR comes from a woman between 65 and 79 years old with pancreatic cancer. Some clones in this sample may be carry-over from other donors' samples.

The CDR3 loop is CASSTQGRHGLAPQHF. The CDR3 DNA reads as TGTGCCAGTAGTACACAGGGAAGGCACGGGTTGGCGCCCCAGCATTTT. The chain uses TRBV19 and TRBJ1-5; possibly TRBD1 for D (6 bases). This CDR3 is 16 amino acids long. CDR1 and CDR2 (germline): LNHDA, SQIVND (reference sequence). Trimming shortened V by 4 bases and J by 9 bases, and 22 bases separated the two germline ends.